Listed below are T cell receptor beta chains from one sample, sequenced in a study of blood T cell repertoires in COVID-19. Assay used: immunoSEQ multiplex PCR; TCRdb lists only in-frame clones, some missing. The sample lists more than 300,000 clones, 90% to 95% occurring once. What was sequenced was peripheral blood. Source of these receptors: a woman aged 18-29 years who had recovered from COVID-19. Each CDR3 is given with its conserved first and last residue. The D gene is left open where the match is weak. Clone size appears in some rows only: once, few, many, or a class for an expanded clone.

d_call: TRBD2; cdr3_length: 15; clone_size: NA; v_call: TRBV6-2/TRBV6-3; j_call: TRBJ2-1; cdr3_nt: TGTGCCAGCAGCGGACGACTAGCGGGAAACAATGAGCAGTTCTTC; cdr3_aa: CASSGRLAGNNEQFF
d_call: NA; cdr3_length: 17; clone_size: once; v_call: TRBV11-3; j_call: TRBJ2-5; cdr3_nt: TGTGCCAGCAGCCCTTTCAACCCGGGCAGGGTTCAAGAGACCCAGTACTTC; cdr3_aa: CASSPFNPGRVQETQYF
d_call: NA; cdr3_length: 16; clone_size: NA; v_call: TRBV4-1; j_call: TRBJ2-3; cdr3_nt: TGCGCCAGCAGCCAAGATGGGGCCTATAGTACAGATACGCAGTATTTT; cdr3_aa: CASSQDGAYSTDTQYF
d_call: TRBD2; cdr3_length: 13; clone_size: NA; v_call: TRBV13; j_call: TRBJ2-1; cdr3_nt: TGTGCCAGCACCCACGGCGGGAGGGATGAGCAGTTCTTC; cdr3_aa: CASTHGGRDEQFF
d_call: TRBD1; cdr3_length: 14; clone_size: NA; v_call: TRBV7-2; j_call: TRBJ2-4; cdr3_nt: TGTGCCAGCAGCTTGGGACAGGCCTTAAACATTCAGTACTTC; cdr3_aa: CASSLGQALNIQYF
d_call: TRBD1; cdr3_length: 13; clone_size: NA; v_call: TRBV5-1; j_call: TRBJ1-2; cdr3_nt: TGCGCCAGCAGCCAGGGGGCTAACTATGGCTACACCTTC; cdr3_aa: CASSQGANYGYTF
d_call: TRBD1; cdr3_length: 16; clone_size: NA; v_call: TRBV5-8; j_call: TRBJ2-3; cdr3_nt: TGTGCCAGCAGCCTGTTACCGGGACAGGGGGCAGGAACGCAGTATTTT; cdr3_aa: CASSLLPGQGAGTQYF
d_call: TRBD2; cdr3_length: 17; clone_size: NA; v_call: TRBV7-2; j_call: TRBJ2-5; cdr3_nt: TGTGCCAGCAGCTTAGGGCTAGCGGGAGGGGGGCAAGAGACCCAGTACTTC; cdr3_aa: CASSLGLAGGGQETQYF
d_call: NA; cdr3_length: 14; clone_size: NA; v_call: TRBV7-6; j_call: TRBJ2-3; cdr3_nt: TGTGCCAGCAGCCGCCGTCTAGGAACAGATACGCAGTATTTT; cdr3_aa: CASSRRLGTDTQYF
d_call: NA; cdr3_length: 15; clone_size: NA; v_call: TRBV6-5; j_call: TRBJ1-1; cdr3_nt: TGTGCCAGCAGGCAAGATACAGGGAGGGGCACTGAAGCTTTCTTT; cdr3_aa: CASRQDTGRGTEAFF